This entry features one T cell receptor (beta chain) sequence. Assay used: immunoSEQ multiplex PCR; TCRdb lists only in-frame clones, some missing. In the table there are approximately 220,000 clones, about nine tenths of which are singletons. The sample is drawn from a study of blood T cell repertoires in COVID-19. Study-level background: Sources were T cells, B-cell-depleted T cells, or PBMCs; the material itself was cDNA or gDNA.

Which cohort a participant joined came from the clinical history participants gave. Germline CDR1 reads SGHDN; CDR2 reads FVKESK. The CDR3 runs to 13 residues. V lost 8 bases and J 7 bases, leaving 15 bases between the germline ends. This sequence originates from a middle-aged woman with acute COVID-19. V usage is TRBV14 and J usage is TRBJ1-5; possible D gene TRBD1, 5 bases. The sample consisted of PBMCs or T cells enriched from blood (not recorded which). The CDR3 bases are TGTGCCAGCGCTAAGGGGATTGGGCAGCCCCAGCATTTT. Residues: CASAKGIGQPQHF.